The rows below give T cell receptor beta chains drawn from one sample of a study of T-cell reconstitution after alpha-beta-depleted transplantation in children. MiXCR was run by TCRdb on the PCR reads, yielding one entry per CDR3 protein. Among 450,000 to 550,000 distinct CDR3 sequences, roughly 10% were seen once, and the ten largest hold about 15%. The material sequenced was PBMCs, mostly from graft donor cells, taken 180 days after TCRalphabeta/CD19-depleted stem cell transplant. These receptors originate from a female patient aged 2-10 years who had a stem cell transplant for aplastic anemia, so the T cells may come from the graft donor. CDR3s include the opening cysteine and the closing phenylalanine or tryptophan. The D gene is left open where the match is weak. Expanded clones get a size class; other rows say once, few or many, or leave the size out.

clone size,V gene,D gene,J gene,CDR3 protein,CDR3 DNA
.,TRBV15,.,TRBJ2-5,CATSRVGEETQYF,TGTGCCACCAGCAGAGTGGGGGAAGAGACCCAGTACTTC
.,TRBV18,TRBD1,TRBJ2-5,CASSFRQGSQETQYF,TGTGCCAGCTCATTCAGACAGGGTTCCCAAGAGACCCAGTACTTC
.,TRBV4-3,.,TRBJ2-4,CASSQSLRDKNIQYF,TGCGCCAGCAGCCAATCCCTCCGGGACAAAAACATTCAGTACTTC
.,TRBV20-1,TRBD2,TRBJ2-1,CSAPLAGDYYNEQFF,TGCAGTGCTCCACTAGCGGGAGATTACTACAATGAGCAGTTCTTC
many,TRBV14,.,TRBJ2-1,CASSQGRGTSYSNEQFF,TGTGCCAGCAGCCAAGGACGCGGTACCAGCTACAGCAATGAGCAGTTCTTC
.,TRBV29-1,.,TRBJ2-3,CSARYLGEDTQYF,TGCAGCGCGCGGTACTTGGGAGAAGATACGCAGTATTTT
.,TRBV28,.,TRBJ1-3,CASSARRRQGRNTIYF,TGTGCCAGCAGTGCCCGTCGGAGGCAGGGGAGAAACACCATATATTTT
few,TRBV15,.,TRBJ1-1,CATSRGPAGSVNTEAFF,TGTGCCACCAGCAGAGGTCCCGCCGGGAGCGTGAACACTGAAGCTTTCTTT
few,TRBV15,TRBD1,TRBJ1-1,CATSTQGGNTEAFF,TGTGCCACCAGTACTCAGGGGGGGAACACTGAAGCTTTCTTT
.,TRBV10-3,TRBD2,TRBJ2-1,CAISEPSGGRAGNEQFF,TGTGCCATCAGTGAGCCCTCCGGCGGGAGGGCGGGTAATGAGCAGTTCTTC
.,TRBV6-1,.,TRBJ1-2,CASSQRTARHNYGYTF,TGTGCCAGCAGCCAACGGACAGCCCGACACAACTATGGCTACACCTTC
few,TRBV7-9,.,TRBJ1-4,CASSFGTSLTTNEKLFF,TGTGCCAGCAGCTTTGGGACATCCTTAACAACTAATGAAAAACTGTTTTTT
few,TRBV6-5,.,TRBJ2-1,CASSYHDQPPLNEQFF,TGTGCCAGCAGTTATCATGACCAGCCCCCACTCAATGAGCAGTTCTTC
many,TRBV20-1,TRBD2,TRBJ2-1,CSAIPPSGNSYNEQFF,TGCAGTGCTATTCCCCCTAGCGGAAATTCCTACAATGAGCAGTTCTTC
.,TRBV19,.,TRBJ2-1,CASGDRSSYNEQFF,TGTGCCAGCGGTGACAGGAGCTCCTACAATGAGCAGTTCTTC
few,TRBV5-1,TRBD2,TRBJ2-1,CASSLVAQTSGVDNEQFF,TGCGCCAGCAGCTTGGTGGCCCAGACTAGCGGGGTCGACAATGAGCAGTTCTTC
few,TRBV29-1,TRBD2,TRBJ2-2,CSGTGASGSAGELFF,TGCAGCGGTACCGGGGCTAGCGGGAGCGCCGGGGAGCTGTTTTTT
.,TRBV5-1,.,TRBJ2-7,CASSSRGPNYEQYF,TGCGCCAGCAGCAGTAGAGGGCCCAACTACGAGCAGTACTTC
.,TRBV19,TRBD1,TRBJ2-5,CATGTGQKETQYF,TGTGCCACAGGGACAGGGCAAAAAGAGACCCAGTACTTC
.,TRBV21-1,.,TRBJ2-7,CASSLRGPGCSYEQYF,TGTGCCAGCAGCCTCCGCGGACCGGGCTGCTCCTACGAGCAGTACTTC
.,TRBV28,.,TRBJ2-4,CASTPVAKNIQYF,TGTGCCAGCACCCCAGTAGCCAAAAACATTCAGTACTTC
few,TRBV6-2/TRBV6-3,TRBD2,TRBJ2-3,CASSYWRTSGNSDTQYF,TGTGCCAGCAGTTACTGGAGGACTAGCGGGAATTCAGATACGCAGTATTTT
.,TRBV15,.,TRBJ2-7,CATSRVSVGHSYEQYF,TGTGCCACCAGCAGAGTAAGTGTGGGCCACTCCTACGAGCAGTACTTC
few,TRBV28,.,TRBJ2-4,CASSFSDGNIQYF,TGTGCCAGCAGTTTCAGCGACGGAAACATTCAGTACTTC
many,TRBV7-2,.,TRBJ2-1,CASSKWGESYNEQFF,TGTGCCAGCAGCAAATGGGGAGAGTCTTACAATGAGCAGTTCTTC
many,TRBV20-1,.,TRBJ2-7,CSAPDSSYEQYF,TGCAGTGCTCCTGACAGCTCCTACGAGCAGTACTTC
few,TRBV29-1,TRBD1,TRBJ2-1,CSVEEDRGLQFF,TGCAGCGTGGAAGAGGACAGGGGGCTGCAGTTCTTC
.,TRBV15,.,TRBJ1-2,CATSIGGSRTVHGYTF,TGTGCCACCAGCATCGGAGGGTCCCGGACAGTCCATGGCTACACCTTC
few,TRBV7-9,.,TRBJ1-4,CASSSGRFSGNEKLFF,TGTGCCAGCAGCTCGGGCAGGTTTTCAGGAAATGAAAAACTGTTTTTT
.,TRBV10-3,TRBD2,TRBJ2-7,CAISEPTSGRSRYEQYF,TGTGCCATCAGTGAGCCGACTAGCGGGAGGTCTCGTTACGAGCAGTACTTC
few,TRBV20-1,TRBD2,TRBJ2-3,CSARRLAGATDTQYF,TGCAGTGCTAGGAGGCTAGCGGGAGCCACAGATACGCAGTATTTT
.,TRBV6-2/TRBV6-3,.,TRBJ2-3,CASRAGLVREDTQYF,TGTGCCAGCCGGGCTGGGTTGGTGCGTGAGGATACGCAGTATTTT
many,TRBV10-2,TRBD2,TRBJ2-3,CASSEDVAGDRDTQYF,TGCGCCAGCAGTGAGGACGTAGCGGGAGACAGAGATACGCAGTATTTT
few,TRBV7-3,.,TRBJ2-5,CASSFTVQETQYF,TGTGCCAGCAGTTTCACAGTCCAAGAGACCCAGTACTTC
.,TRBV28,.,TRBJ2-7,CASSRGHEVFEQYF,TGTGCCAGCAGTCGAGGACATGAGGTATTCGAGCAGTACTTC
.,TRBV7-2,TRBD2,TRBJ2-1,CASSPLAGPPFF,TGTGCCAGCAGCCCTCTAGCGGGCCCCCCGTTCTTC
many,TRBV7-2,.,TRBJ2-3,CASSLVGTSTDTQYF,TGTGCCAGCAGCTTAGTGGGGACAAGCACAGATACGCAGTATTTT
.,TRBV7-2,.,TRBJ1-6,CASSLATGVNSPLHF,TGTGCCAGCAGCTTAGCGACAGGAGTTAATTCACCCCTCCACTTT
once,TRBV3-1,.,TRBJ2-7,CASSQDTTYEQYF,TGTGCCAGCAGCCAAGATACCACCTACGAGCAGTACTTC
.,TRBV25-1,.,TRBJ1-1,CASSGDIRTEAFF,TGTGCCAGCAGTGGGGACATCAGGACTGAAGCTTTCTTT
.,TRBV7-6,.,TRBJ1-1,CASSPRNRAEALF,TGTGCCAGCAGCCCCCGCAACCGGGCAGAAGCTCTCTTT
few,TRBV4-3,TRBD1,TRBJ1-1,CASSQDPQGAMNTEAFF,TGCGCCAGCAGCCAAGATCCCCAGGGGGCCATGAACACTGAAGCTTTCTTT
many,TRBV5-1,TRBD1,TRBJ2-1,CASSLQGRQAYNEQFF,TGCGCCAGCAGCTTACAGGGGCGCCAGGCCTACAATGAGCAGTTCTTC
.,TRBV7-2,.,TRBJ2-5,CASSLVGRQETQYF,TGTGCCAGCAGCTTAGTTGGCAGGCAAGAGACCCAGTACTTC